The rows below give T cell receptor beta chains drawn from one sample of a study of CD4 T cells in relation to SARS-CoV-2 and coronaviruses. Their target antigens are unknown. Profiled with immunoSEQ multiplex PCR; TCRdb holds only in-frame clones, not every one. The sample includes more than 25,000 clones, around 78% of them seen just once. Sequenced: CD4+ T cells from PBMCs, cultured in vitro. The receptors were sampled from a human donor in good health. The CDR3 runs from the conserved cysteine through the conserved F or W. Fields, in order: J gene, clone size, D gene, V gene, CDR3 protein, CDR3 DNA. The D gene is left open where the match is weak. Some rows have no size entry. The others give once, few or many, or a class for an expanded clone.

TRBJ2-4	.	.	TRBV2	CASSGGRGWAKNIQYF	TGTGCCAGCAGTGGGGGAAGGGGCTGGGCCAAAAACATTCAGTACTTC
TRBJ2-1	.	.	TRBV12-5	CASGFSRGTHNEQFF	TGTGCTAGTGGTTTTTCGCGGGGCACTCACAATGAGCAGTTCTTC
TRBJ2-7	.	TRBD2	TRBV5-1	CASSGGGGELSYEQYF	TGCGCCAGCAGCGGTGGTGGGGGGGAACTCTCCTACGAGCAGTACTTC
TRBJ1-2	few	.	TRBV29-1	CSVDRTPGNYGYTF	TGCAGCGTTGATAGGACACCCGGAAACTATGGCTACACCTTC
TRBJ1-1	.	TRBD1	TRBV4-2	CASSRSDRENTEAFF	TGTGCCAGCAGCCGATCGGACAGGGAGAACACTGAAGCTTTCTTT
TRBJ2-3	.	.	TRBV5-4	CASSLRGEDTQYF	TGTGCCAGCAGCTTGCGAGGGGAGGATACGCAGTATTTT
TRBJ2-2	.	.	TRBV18	CASSPGNTGELFF	TGTGCCAGCTCACCAGGAAACACCGGGGAGCTGTTTTTT
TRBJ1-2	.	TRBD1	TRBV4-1	CASSRDRDPYGYTF	TGCGCCAGCAGCCGCGACAGGGACCCATATGGCTACACCTTC
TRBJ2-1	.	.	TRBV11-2	CASSFLAGTSNNEQFF	TGTGCCAGCAGCTTTCTCGCCGGGACGAGCAACAATGAGCAGTTCTTC
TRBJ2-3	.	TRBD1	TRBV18	CASSLGQGLDTQYF	TGTGCCAGCTCACTTGGACAGGGGTTAGATACGCAGTATTTT
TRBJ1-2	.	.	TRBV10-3	CAISDQYHPNYGYTF	TGTGCCATCAGTGACCAATACCACCCTAACTATGGCTACACCTTC
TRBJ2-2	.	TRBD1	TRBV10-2	CASSEDRGYTGELFF	TGCGCCAGCAGTGAGGACAGGGGATACACCGGGGAGCTGTTTTTT
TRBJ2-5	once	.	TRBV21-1	CASTLGRQPTQETQYF	TGTGCCAGCACCCTGGGAAGACAGCCAACCCAAGAGACCCAGTACTTC
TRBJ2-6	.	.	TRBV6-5	CASWRWDGANVLTF	TGTGCCAGCTGGCGTTGGGATGGGGCCAACGTCCTGACTTTC
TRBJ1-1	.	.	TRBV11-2	CASSSQGHTEAFF	TGTGCCAGCAGCTCACAGGGTCACACTGAAGCTTTCTTT
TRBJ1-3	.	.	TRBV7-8	CASSLGSGSALNTIYF	TGTGCCAGCAGCTTAGGTTCGGGAAGTGCTTTAAACACCATATATTTT
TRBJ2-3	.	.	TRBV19	CASTTSGTRGDTQYF	TGTGCCAGTACTACGTCCGGGACTCGGGGGGATACGCAGTATTTT
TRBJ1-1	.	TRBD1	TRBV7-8	CASTPGGNTEAFF	TGTGCCAGCACCCCAGGGGGGAACACTGAAGCTTTCTTT
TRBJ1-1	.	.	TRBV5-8	CASGPQSGANTEAFF	TGTGCCAGCGGTCCCCAGAGTGGAGCGAACACTGAAGCTTTCTTT
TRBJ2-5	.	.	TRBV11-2	CASSATRETQYF	TGTGCCAGCAGCGCAACCCGGGAGACCCAGTACTTC
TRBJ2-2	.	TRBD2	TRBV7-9	CASSNSGGFTGELFF	TGTGCCAGCAGCAATAGCGGGGGGTTCACCGGGGAGCTGTTTTTT
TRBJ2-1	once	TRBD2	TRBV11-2	CASSSIGGAWDEQFF	TGTGCCAGCAGCTCCATCGGGGGGGCCTGGGATGAGCAGTTCTTC
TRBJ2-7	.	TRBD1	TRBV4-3	CASSQTGTGGREQYF	TGCGCCAGCAGCCAAACCGGGACAGGGGGCCGGGAGCAGTACTTC
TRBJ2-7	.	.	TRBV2	CASLVGSGRDNYEQYF	TGTGCCAGCTTGGTCGGGTCTGGCCGGGACAACTACGAGCAGTACTTC
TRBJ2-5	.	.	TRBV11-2	CASRDRMGPKETQYF	TGTGCCAGCAGAGATCGAATGGGGCCCAAAGAGACCCAGTACTTC
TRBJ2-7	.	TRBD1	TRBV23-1	CASSQPPWDRPLSEQYF	TGCGCCAGCAGTCAACCCCCTTGGGACAGGCCGCTTAGCGAGCAGTACTTC
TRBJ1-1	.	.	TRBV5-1	CASSIQGSMNTEAFF	TGCGCCAGCAGCATACAGGGTTCAATGAACACTGAAGCTTTCTTT
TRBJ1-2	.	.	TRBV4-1	CASSQEGTGNYGYTF	TGCGCCAGCAGCCAAGAAGGAACAGGAAACTATGGCTACACCTTC
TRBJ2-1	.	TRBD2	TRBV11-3	CASSPRTSGGSYNEQFF	TGTGCCAGCAGCCCGCGGACTAGCGGGGGGTCCTACAATGAGCAGTTCTTC
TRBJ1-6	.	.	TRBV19	CASSMGNSPLHF	TGTGCCAGTAGTATGGGGAATTCACCCCTCCACTTT
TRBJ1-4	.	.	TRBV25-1	CASSGGVGHNEKLFF	TGTGCCAGCAGTGGGGGCGTCGGCCATAATGAAAAACTGTTTTTT
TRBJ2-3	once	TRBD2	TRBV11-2	CASRREGWTDTQYF	TGTGCCAGCAGGCGGGAGGGGTGGACAGATACGCAGTATTTT
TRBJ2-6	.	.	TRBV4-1	CASSQDHRGSSGANVLTF	TGCGCCAGCAGCCAAGATCATCGCGGCAGCTCTGGGGCCAACGTCCTGACTTTC
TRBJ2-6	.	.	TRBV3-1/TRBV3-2	CASSQGVLLSGANVLTF	TGTGCCAGCAGCCAAGGGGTTCTGCTCTCTGGGGCCAACGTCCTGACTTTC
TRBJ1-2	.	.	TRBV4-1	CASSQQRFSGYTF	TGCGCCAGCAGCCAGCAACGGTTCTCTGGCTACACCTTC
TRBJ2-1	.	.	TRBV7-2	CASSFGTAYNEQFF	TGTGCCAGCAGCTTTGGTACAGCCTACAATGAGCAGTTCTTC
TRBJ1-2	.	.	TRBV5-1	CASSLGGATNYGYTF	TGCGCCAGCAGCTTGGGCGGAGCAACTAACTATGGCTACACCTTC
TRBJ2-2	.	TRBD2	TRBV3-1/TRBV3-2	CASRAFGGDTGELFF	TGTGCCAGCAGAGCCTTTGGGGGGGACACCGGGGAGCTGTTTTTT
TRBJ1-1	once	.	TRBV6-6	CASSYGVEAFF	TGTGCCAGCAGTTACGGGGTTGAAGCTTTCTTT
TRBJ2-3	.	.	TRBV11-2	CASSTRTDPSTDTQYF	TGTGCCAGCAGCACCAGGACAGACCCTAGCACAGATACGCAGTATTTT
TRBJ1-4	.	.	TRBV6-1	CASSEATQGLAGEEKLFF	TGTGCCAGCAGTGAAGCGACCCAGGGGCTGGCAGGGGAGGAAAAACTGTTTTTT
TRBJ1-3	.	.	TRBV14	CASSPLQYSGNTIYF	TGTGCCAGCAGCCCCTTACAGTACTCTGGAAACACCATATATTTT
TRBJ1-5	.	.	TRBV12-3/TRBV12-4	CASSSGHNQPQHF	TGTGCCAGCAGTTCGGGACATAATCAGCCCCAGCATTTT
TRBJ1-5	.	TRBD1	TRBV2	CARGTGPNQPQHF	TGTGCCAGAGGGACAGGGCCGAATCAGCCCCAGCATTTT
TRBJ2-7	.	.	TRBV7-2	CASSPSPGAYEQYF	TGTGCCAGCAGCCCGAGCCCGGGGGCATACGAGCAGTACTTC
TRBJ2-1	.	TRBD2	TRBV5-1	CASSLRVAGGAYNEQFF	TGCGCCAGCAGCTTGAGAGTAGCGGGAGGTGCCTACAATGAGCAGTTCTTC
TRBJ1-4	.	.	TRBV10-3	CAISESGNEKLFF	TGTGCCATCAGTGAGTCAGGGAATGAAAAACTGTTTTTT
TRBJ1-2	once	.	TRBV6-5	CASSSWFGYTF	TGTGCCAGCAGTTCTTGGTTTGGCTACACCTTC
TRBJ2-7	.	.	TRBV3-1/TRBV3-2	CASSQEGLGSYEQYF	TGTGCCAGCAGCCAAGAGGGCCTGGGTTCCTACGAGCAGTACTTC
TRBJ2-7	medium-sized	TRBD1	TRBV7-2	CASSAQGERVDEQYF	TGTGCCAGCAGCGCTCAGGGGGAACGGGTCGACGAGCAGTACTTC
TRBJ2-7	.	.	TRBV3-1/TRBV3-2	CASSHGDVPEQYF	TGTGCCAGCAGCCATGGAGACGTGCCAGAGCAGTACTTC
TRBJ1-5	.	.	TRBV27	CASSGGHSNQPQHF	TGTGCCAGCAGCGGCGGTCATAGCAATCAGCCCCAGCATTTT
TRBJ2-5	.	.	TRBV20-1	CSAEAQETQYF	TGCAGTGCTGAAGCTCAAGAGACCCAGTACTTC
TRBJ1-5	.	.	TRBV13	CASSFLGQPQHF	TGTGCCAGCAGCTTCTTGGGGCAGCCCCAGCATTTT
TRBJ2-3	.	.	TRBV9	CASSVGGSRDTQYF	TGTGCCAGCAGCGTAGGCGGGTCCAGGGATACGCAGTATTTT
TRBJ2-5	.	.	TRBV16	CASSQLVGNQETQYF	TGTGCCAGCAGCCAATTGGTAGGGAACCAAGAGACCCAGTACTTC